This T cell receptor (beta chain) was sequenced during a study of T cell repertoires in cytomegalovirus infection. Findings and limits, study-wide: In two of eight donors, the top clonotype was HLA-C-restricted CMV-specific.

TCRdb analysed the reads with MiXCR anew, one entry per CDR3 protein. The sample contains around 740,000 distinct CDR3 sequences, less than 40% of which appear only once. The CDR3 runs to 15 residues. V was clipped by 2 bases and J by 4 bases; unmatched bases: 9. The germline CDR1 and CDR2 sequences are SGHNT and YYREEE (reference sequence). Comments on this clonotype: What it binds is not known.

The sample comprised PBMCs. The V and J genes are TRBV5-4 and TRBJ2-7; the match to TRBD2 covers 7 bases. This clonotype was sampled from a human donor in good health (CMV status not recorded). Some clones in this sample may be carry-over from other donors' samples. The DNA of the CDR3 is TGTGCCAGCAGCTTAGGACGTGGACTAGAATACGAGCAGTACTTC. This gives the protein CASSLGRGLEYEQYF.